This T cell receptor beta chain was captured in a study of T cells in Graves' hyperthyroidism and ophthalmopathy. In germline, CDR1 is LGHNA, CDR2 YSLEER. The CDR3 loop spans 14 amino acids. The investigators amplified TCR beta CDR3 regions from RNA transcripts. RT-PCR in the first round (using the HTBI primer set) targeted the TCR CDR3. In TCRdb, the multiplex PCR reads were re-called with MiXCR into one record per CDR3 protein. The repertoire includes about 640,000 distinct CDR3 sequences, less than 25% of them detected once, and approximately 30% sits in the top ten. Worth noting for this clonotype: One end of the junction does not line up with germline, which may come from a read error.

The sequenced material came from blood. The sequence was obtained from a man aged 25-40 years with Graves' ophthalmopathy. V and J are TRBV4-3 and TRBJ2-3, with a tentative D call TRBD2 (6 bases). DNA of the CDR3: TGCGCCAGCAGTGTTGGGGGAGGCACCGATACGCAGTATTTT. As protein: CASSVGGGTDTQYF.